This T cell receptor (beta chain) stems from a study of T cells in Graves' hyperthyroidism and ophthalmopathy. From RNA transcripts, TCR beta CDR3 regions were amplified. First-round RT-PCR targeting the TCR CDR3 was performed with the HTBI primer set. Using its own MiXCR run on the multiplex PCR reads, TCRdb lists one record per CDR3 protein. The sample has hundreds of thousands of distinct CDR3 sequences, about 35% seen once. This clonotype was found many times. V shed 4 bases and J shed 4 bases, with 14 bases lying between them. Looked up from germline, CDR1 is MNHNY and CDR2 is SVGAGI (reference sequence). This CDR3 is 15 amino acids long. The authors obtained PBMCs from roughly 9.7 ml of fresh peripheral blood.

This receptor was obtained from a woman in her 40s with Graves' hyperthyroidism. The chain links TRBV6-6 to TRBJ1-5; perhaps TRBD1 as D (5 bases). Sequences were obtained from blood. CDR3 amino acids: CASSSMGRENQPQHF. The CDR3 DNA follows: TGTGCCAGCAGTTCCATGGGCAGGGAGAATCAGCCCCAGCATTTT.